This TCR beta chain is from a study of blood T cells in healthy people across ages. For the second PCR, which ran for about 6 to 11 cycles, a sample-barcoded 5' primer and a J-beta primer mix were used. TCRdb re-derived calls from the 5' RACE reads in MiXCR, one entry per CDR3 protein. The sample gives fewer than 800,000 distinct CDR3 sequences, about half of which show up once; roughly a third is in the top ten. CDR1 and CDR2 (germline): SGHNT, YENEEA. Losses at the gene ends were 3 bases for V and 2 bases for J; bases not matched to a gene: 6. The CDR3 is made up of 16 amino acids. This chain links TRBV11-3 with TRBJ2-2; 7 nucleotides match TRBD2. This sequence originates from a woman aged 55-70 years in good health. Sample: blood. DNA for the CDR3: TGTGCCAGCAGCTTCGGCGGGAGCGTAAACACCGGGGAGCTGTTTTTT. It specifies CASSFGGSVNTGELFF. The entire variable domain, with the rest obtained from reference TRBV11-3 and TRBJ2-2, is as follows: EAGVVQSPRYKIIEKKQPVAFWCNPISGHNTLYWYLQNLGQGPELLIRYENEEAVDDSQLPKDRFSAERLKGVDSTLKIQPAELGDSAVYLCASSFGGSVNTGELFFGEGSRLTVL.